This entry describes one TCR beta chain. This CDR3 spans 16 amino acids. Germline loops: CDR1 SGHNT, CDR2 YYREEE (reference sequence). Trimming took 4 bases from V and 9 from J, leaving 23 bases between them. Donors were grouped by their self-reported clinical history. The entry originates in a study of blood T cell repertoires in COVID-19. On the study more broadly: COVID-19 samples from acute and convalescent phases originated in the United States, Italy and Spain. T cells, B-cell-depleted T cells, or PBMCs provided the cDNA or gDNA that served as material.

In the authors' workflow: Amplification from reference gene primers served as the basis for estimated nucleated cell counts. Profiling relied on immunoSEQ multiplex PCR, and the TCRdb table lists in-frame clones only, not all of them. The D gene and trimming were derived from the DNA, and the V and J assignments and clone size from that table. This sample has 200,000 to 300,000 clones, with 88% found just once. Sequencing was done on a sample of PBMCs or T cells enriched from blood (not recorded which). This sequence joins TRBV5-4 and TRBJ2-1; D is perhaps TRBD2 (6 bases). This TCR derives from a woman in her 40s with acute COVID-19. This chain's CDR3 is CASSPSVRPKGGEQFF. CDR3 DNA sequence: TGTGCCAGCAGCCCGAGCGTCAGGCCAAAGGGAGGTGAGCAGTTCTTC.